Included here is one T cell receptor (beta chain) sequence, with context. Its antigen remains unidentified. The PCR used 60 Vbeta and 13 Jbeta primers. The repertoire was sequenced with immunoSEQ multiplex PCR; TCRdb's copy has only in-frame clones and lacks some. Seen here are under 200,000 clones, more than 80% observed once, and the top ten hold around 6.7%. Trimming removed 1 base from V and 0 bases from J, with 6 bases in between. The V gene's germline CDR1 is SGHTA and CDR2 FQGTGA. The CDR3 runs to 14 residues. The data were taken from a study of cytomegalovirus exposure and HLA in healthy donors. Study-level points and caveats: Analysis was performed later, and it showed HLA-associated TCR beta chains to be more clonally expanded than equally common others. Evidence from a later analysis indicated that most CMV-associated TCR beta chains looked HLA-restricted.

The clonotype comes from a woman aged 25-40 years in good health and CMV-seropositive. The chain links TRBV7-3 to TRBJ1-1; D is ambiguous. The sample taken for sequencing was PBMCs. The CDR3 spells CASSLNQMNTEAFF. DNA for the CDR3: TGTGCCAGCAGCTTAAACCAGATGAACACTGAAGCTTTCTTT.